This is a list of T cell receptor beta chains from one sample in a study of cytomegalovirus exposure and HLA in healthy donors. This table comes from immunoSEQ multiplex PCR, and its TCRdb copy is limited to in-frame clones, with some not included. The sample includes about 180,000 clones, 76% of them seen just once. Sequencing was performed on PBMCs. These receptors were taken from a woman in her 30s in good health and CMV-seropositive. CDR3s include the opening cysteine and the closing phenylalanine or tryptophan. D genes are given only for firm matches. Not all rows give a size; the values are once, few, many and, for expanded clones, a class.

J,size,D,V,DNA,CDR3
TRBJ2-7,.,.,TRBV7-8,TGTGCCAGCAGCGGCCAGGGTTACGAGCAGTACTTC,CASSGQGYEQYF
TRBJ1-6,once,.,TRBV4-2,TGTGCCAGCAGCCAAGACGCGGGAGAGAATTCACCCCTCCACTTT,CASSQDAGENSPLHF
TRBJ2-7,.,.,TRBV28,TGTGCCAGCAGGGGGCGAGGATACGAGCAGTACTTC,CASRGRGYEQYF
TRBJ2-4,.,TRBD2,TRBV7-6,TGTGCCAGCAGCTTAGATCCCCCCCCTAGCGGGGGCCCTCTAGCCAAAAACATTCAGTACTTC,CASSLDPPPSGGPLAKNIQYF
TRBJ2-5,.,.,TRBV4-3,TGCGCCAGCAGCCAAACCGCCTTGGGCCGAGAGACCCAGTACTTC,CASSQTALGRETQYF
TRBJ1-3,.,.,TRBV28,TGTGCCAGCAGTCCAGCGCGGGGGAGCTCTGGAAACACCATATATTTT,CASSPARGSSGNTIYF
TRBJ2-1,once,.,TRBV29-1,TGCAGCGCCAAGGATGGGACTCCCTCCTACAATGAGCAGTTCTTC,CSAKDGTPSYNEQFF
TRBJ2-2,.,TRBD1,TRBV5-4,TGTGCCAGCAGCTGGGGACAGGGGGCTGACACCGGGGAGCTGTTTTTT,CASSWGQGADTGELFF
TRBJ2-7,.,.,TRBV7-2,TGTGCCAGCAGACCGGGGGGCCGGTCCTACGAGCAGTACTTC,CASRPGGRSYEQYF
TRBJ2-5,.,TRBD2,TRBV7-6,TGTGCCAGCAGAAGCGGGGCGCGGGAGACCCAGTACTTC,CASRSGARETQYF
TRBJ1-5,.,TRBD1,TRBV2,TGTGCCAGCAGTGAAGAGCAGGGGGGCAATCAGCCCCAGCATTTT,CASSEEQGGNQPQHF
TRBJ1-3,.,TRBD1,TRBV11-2,TGTGCCAGCAGCTTCACCCCGGATAGGGGGCAATTAACGAGGAACACCATATATTTT,CASSFTPDRGQLTRNTIYF
TRBJ2-1,.,.,TRBV14,TGTGCCAGCAGCCAAGATCGGGTGCATGAGCAGTTCTTC,CASSQDRVHEQFF
TRBJ1-5,.,.,TRBV15,TGTGCCACCAGCAGAGGGGGAGGGGGGCAGCCCCAGCATTTT,CATSRGGGGQPQHF
TRBJ1-5,.,.,TRBV25-1,TGTGCCAGCAGTTGCCGGGTTACCCAGCATTTT,CASSCRVTQHF
TRBJ1-4,.,.,TRBV5-6,TGTGCCAGCAGCGGGGACACGGCGCGAGAAAAACTGTTTTTT,CASSGDTAREKLFF